The next 3 T cell receptor beta chains were all read from a single sample in a study of blood T cell repertoires in COVID-19. Measured with immunoSEQ multiplex PCR; TCRdb has only the in-frame clones, and not every one. The table records about 250,000 clones, over 80% of them present only once. The specimen was PBMCs or T cells enriched from blood (not recorded which). These TCRs come from a woman under 30 who had recovered from COVID-19.

The CDR3 DNA sequence: TGTGCCAGCAGTTTACAGGGAGCGGCCACTGAAGCTTTCTTT. Protein sequence: CASSLQGAATEAFF. This sequence joins TRBV6-5 and TRBJ1-1, with D possibly being TRBD1 (6 bases). The CDR3 loop spans 14 amino acids. V lost 4 bases, J lost 4 bases, and 13 bases lay in between. From germline, CDR1 is MNHEY and CDR2 SVGAGI.

The rearrangement uses TRBV12-3 or TRBV12-4 and TRBJ1-1, with D perhaps matching TRBD1 (6 bases). This CDR3 is built from 13 residues. V was trimmed by 6 bases and J by 6 bases, leaving 14 bases between them. Written as DNA, the CDR3 is TGTGCCAGCAGCCAAGGGGGGGGGTCTGAAGCTTTCTTT. Amino acids: CASSQGGGSEAFF.

The chain uses TRBV10-2 and TRBJ1-2; D call uncertain. V was clipped by 0 bases and J by 7 bases, with 12 bases between them. In germline, CDR1 is WSHSY, CDR2 SAAADI. This CDR3 comprises 14 residues. DNA of the CDR3: TGCGCCAGCAGTGAGTCGGCTGGCCCTGCTGGCTACACCTTC. It codes for CASSESAGPAGYTF.